Included here is one T cell receptor beta chain sequence, with context. Antigen: not known. The sample belongs to a study of shared clonotypes between healthy human individuals. Study-wide context: Ranging from 18 to 49 in age, donors were two women and a few men. Study conclusions and caveats: Rarefaction indicated that sorted-subset sequencing remained incomplete although depth was large.

The CDR3 consists of 12 residues. V was clipped by 9 bases and J by 0 bases, with 9 bases between them. Germline V gene sequence: CDR1 SNHLY, CDR2 FYNNEI. Template for every sorted-subset replicate PCR totaled roughly 210 ng DNA, around 33,000 T cell genomes. Some clones are missing from TCRdb's copy, which holds only in-frame ones; the method was immunoSEQ multiplex PCR. The repertoire consists of fewer than 3 million clones, with 85% to 95% occurring once and the leading ten covering roughly 0.34%. The rearrangement joins TRBV2 to TRBJ2-7, with D maybe TRBD1 (6 bases). Input material: naive CD4+ T cells from PBMCs. The subset: CD45RA+ positively selected. The receptor comes from a man younger than 30 in good health. Some clones in this sample may be carry-over from other donors' samples. The DNA for the CDR3 is TGTGCCAGGCAGGGGTCCTCCTACGAGCAGTACTTC. It specifies CARQGSSYEQYF.